The source of this T cell receptor (beta chain) is a study of blood T cell repertoires in COVID-19 (dated by TCRdb to between 2020 and 2021). For the study in its entirety: Samples covering the acute and convalescent phases of COVID-19 were provided by collaborators in the United States, Italy and Spain. The sample metadata nearly always contained a de-identified subject ID, COVID-19 status, age in years and sex. A freely available public database, intended as a resource for researchers studying the immune response to SARS-CoV-2, is where the repertoires were released. The samples were drawn from the first 160 participants of the ongoing ImmuneRACE study and from some 1,300 subjects provided by 6 global collaborators. Subjects who had been exposed to COVID-19, were actively infected with it, or had recovered from it provided the deeply sampled blood TCRbeta repertoires that made up the dataset. The prospective study material was composed of cDNA or gDNA derived from T cells, B-cell-depleted T cells, or PBMCs. Where HLA class I and class II types were available, the types were taken from metadata supplied by the sample provider, not from assay-based typing.

The investigation overall reported the following: The quantity of clinical and demographic metadata differed by source and by participant and was supplied without curation.

Of note for this clone: Its antigen target is currently unknown. Per-base quality was not reported, and no clone a single base away is much larger than it. Other DNA sequences in this specimen translate into the identical CDR3.

TCRbeta CDR3 regions were amplified from genomic DNA by means of the immunoSEQ Assay, a bias-controlled multiplex PCR. The paper's processing steps were these. The number of nucleated cells in each sample was estimated from the amplification of reference gene primers within the assay. To quantify the absolute abundance of each unique TCRbeta CDR3 rearrangement, sequence reads were collapsed and filtered. For each sample, productive Simpson clonality was calculated as the square root of Simpson's diversity index over productive rearrangements. Held by TCRdb, this immuneACCESS table contains in-frame sequences only and omits some clones. Under half of the omission traces to an unresolved V gene where checked; the cause of the rest is unknown. The V and J calls and clone size are taken from that table; D and trimming were inferred from the DNA. In all, the sample holds around 93,000 clones, and roughly 87% of those were seen once. The ten largest clones capture more than 15% of the sample.

V loses 4 bases, J loses 6 bases, and the germline ends lie 9 bases apart. The germline V gene encodes CDR1 SEHNR and CDR2 FQNEAQ (reference sequence). Taken from cysteine to phenylalanine, the CDR3 has 13 residues. The CDR3 DNA has 39 bases and is translated from base 1. Whole blood was collected in K2EDTA tubes by collaborating institutions according to the institutions' own protocols. For TCRbeta analysis, collaborator samples were shipped as frozen whole blood, as isolated PBMCs, or as DNA extracted from either sample type. Material: peripheral blood. This sequence was found in a man older than 75 with acute or convalescent COVID-19. Here the chain combines TRBV7-9 and TRBJ1-4; D gene: possibly TRBD1, on 6 matching bases. This receptor carries the CDR3 CASSSGQYEKLFF. The DNA reads as follows: TGTGCCAGCAGCTCTGGACAGTATGAAAAACTGTTTTTT.